This is a list of T cell receptor beta chains from one sample in a study of cytomegalovirus exposure and HLA in healthy donors. Assay: immunoSEQ multiplex PCR; the TCRdb copy retains only in-frame clones and omits some. The data hold about 150,000 clones, with 65% to 85% observed a single time. Source material: PBMCs. The source of these receptors is a man between 18 and 35 years old in good health and CMV-seronegative. CDR3s include the opening cysteine and the closing phenylalanine or tryptophan. Each record gives: CDR3 length, J gene, V gene, clone size, D gene, CDR3 protein, CDR3 DNA. D genes are given only for firm matches. Not every row has a clone size; where given, it reads once, few, many or a size class.

16	TRBJ2-6	TRBV6-1	-	-	CASSEIGYSGANVLTF	TGTGCCAGCAGTGAAATCGGGTACTCTGGGGCCAACGTCCTGACTTTC
16	TRBJ2-3	TRBV29-1	-	TRBD2	CSVVKAGGMVVDTQYF	TGCAGCGTTGTAAAAGCGGGGGGGATGGTTGTAGATACGCAGTATTTT
14	TRBJ2-7	TRBV6-5	once	TRBD1	CASSYRQGTYEQYF	TGTGCCAGCAGTTATCGACAGGGGACCTACGAGCAGTACTTC
15	TRBJ2-7	TRBV4-1	-	TRBD1	CASSQGVGTGEEQYF	TGCGCCAGCAGCCAAGGCGTAGGGACAGGAGAAGAGCAGTACTTC
14	TRBJ1-2	TRBV7-2	-	TRBD1	CASSVLTGVRGYTF	TGTGCCAGCAGCGTATTGACAGGGGTACGCGGCTACACCTTC
16	TRBJ2-1	TRBV7-9	-	TRBD1	CASSTWDRGLINEQFF	TGTGCCAGCAGCACCTGGGACAGGGGGCTAATCAATGAGCAGTTCTTC
15	TRBJ1-1	TRBV30	-	-	CAWSVEASSDTEAFF	TGTGCCTGGAGTGTAGAGGCCAGCTCGGACACTGAAGCTTTCTTT
14	TRBJ2-3	TRBV6-1	once	TRBD1	CASRIGQGTDTQYF	TGTGCCAGCAGAATAGGACAGGGTACAGATACGCAGTATTTT
15	TRBJ1-3	TRBV6-5	-	TRBD1	CASSAGGYLGATIYF	TGTGCCAGCAGTGCAGGGGGCTATCTTGGGGCCACCATATATTTT
17	TRBJ2-3	TRBV5-8	-	TRBD1	CASSSIRTGESTDTQYF	TGTGCCAGCAGCTCCATAAGGACAGGGGAGAGCACAGATACGCAGTATTTT
16	TRBJ2-2	TRBV5-6	-	-	CASSSFGGSRHGELFF	TGTGCCAGCAGTTCCTTCGGGGGATCAAGACACGGGGAGCTGTTTTTT
19	TRBJ2-3	TRBV6-1	-	-	CASSEVPRAATKGPDTQYF	TGTGCCAGCAGTGAAGTTCCCCGGGCGGCCACCAAGGGGCCAGATACGCAGTATTTT
12	TRBJ1-2	TRBV2	few	-	CASITGNYGYTF	TGTGCCAGTATAACAGGGAACTATGGCTACACCTTC
18	TRBJ2-2	TRBV5-1	-	TRBD1	CARSEQGNRGGNTGELFF	TGCGCCAGAAGTGAACAGGGGAACAGGGGTGGCAACACCGGGGAGCTGTTTTTT
14	TRBJ1-4	TRBV7-9	-	-	CASSLGQGDEKLFF	TGTGCCAGCAGCTTAGGGCAGGGTGATGAAAAACTGTTTTTT
13	TRBJ1-1	TRBV29-1	-	-	CSVGRLGEGEAFF	TGCAGCGTTGGCAGACTCGGGGAGGGTGAAGCTTTCTTT
15	TRBJ2-1	TRBV29-1	-	TRBD2	CSAEPQIAGIGEQFF	TGCAGCGCCGAACCGCAGATAGCGGGAATCGGTGAGCAGTTCTTC
14	TRBJ2-2	TRBV5-6	-	-	CASSPRFYTGELFF	TGTGCCAGCAGCCCCCGGTTTTACACCGGGGAGCTGTTTTTT
15	TRBJ1-1	TRBV14	-	-	CASSHGFSGNTEAFF	TGTGCCAGCAGCCATGGTTTCAGCGGGAACACTGAAGCTTTCTTT
15	TRBJ1-6	TRBV5-6	once	-	CASSWWQGTGSPLHF	TGTGCCAGCAGCTGGTGGCAGGGGACGGGGTCACCCCTCCACTTT
15	TRBJ2-1	TRBV7-2	-	TRBD2	CASSTGTSAYNEQFF	TGTGCCAGCAGTACCGGGACTAGCGCCTACAATGAGCAGTTCTTC
16	TRBJ1-1	TRBV5-8	-	TRBD1	CASSWGQGSWFAEAFF	TGTGCCAGCAGCTGGGGACAGGGAAGTTGGTTCGCTGAAGCTTTCTTT
18	TRBJ1-5	TRBV15	once	-	CATSLSSWRPGSNQPQHF	TGTGCCACCAGCCTTAGTTCGTGGCGCCCGGGGAGCAATCAGCCCCAGCATTTT
13	TRBJ1-2	TRBV5-1	-	TRBD1	CASRQTGGYGYTF	TGCGCCAGCAGACAGACAGGGGGCTATGGCTACACCTTC
17	TRBJ1-2	TRBV4-3	-	TRBD1	CASGATGQGVANYGYTF	TGCGCCTCCGGGGCGACGGGACAGGGGGTCGCTAACTATGGCTACACCTTC
14	TRBJ1-5	TRBV2	-	-	CASSDRAGNQPQHF	TGTGCCAGCAGTGACAGGGCAGGCAATCAGCCCCAGCATTTT
15	TRBJ1-4	TRBV10-1	-	-	CASSVEGARGEKLFF	TGCGCCAGCAGTGTTGAAGGAGCGAGAGGTGAAAAACTGTTTTTT
16	TRBJ1-2	TRBV28	-	TRBD1	CASSLYGTETNYGYTF	TGTGCCAGCAGTTTATACGGGACAGAGACTAACTATGGCTACACCTTC